This TCR beta chain was found in a study of T cell repertoires in cytomegalovirus infection. Looking at the study overall: Public TCR beta signatures were indicative of both CMV infection and a matching HLA type. Whole-study findings and limits: Carriers of CMV plus the relevant HLA were identified by cumulative public TCR beta family frequency. The ex vivo response was dominated by HLA-C-restricted CMV-specific TCR beta clonotypes.

V shed 1 base and J 8 bases; nucleotides not matched to a gene: 11. CDR3 length equals 16 residues. The germline CDR1 and CDR2 sequences are SGHRS and YFSETQ. TCRdb re-analysed the reads in MiXCR, keeping a single row per CDR3 protein. The data show more than 150,000 distinct CDR3 sequences, approximately 20% seen once. As for this clonotype: Its target is not known.

The TCR was taken from a human donor in good health (CMV status not recorded). Some clones in this sample may be carry-over from other donors' samples. This sequence joins TRBV5-1 and TRBJ2-3; TRBD2 aligns across 9 bases. Source material: PBMCs. The CDR3 loop is CASSLRPSGEVATQYF. The CDR3 DNA follows: TGCGCCAGCAGCTTGCGCCCTAGCGGGGAGGTGGCTACGCAGTATTTT. Based on the CDR3 plus reference TRBV5-1 and TRBJ2-3, the full variable domain is KAGVTQTPRYLIKTRGQQVTLSCSPISGHRSVSWYQQTPGQGLQFLFEYFSETQRNKGNFPGRFSGRQFSNSRSEMNVSTLELGDSALYLCASSLRPSGEVATQYFGPGTRLTVL.